The 32 T cell receptor beta chains below come from one sample, sequenced in a study of Ad26.COV2.S vaccination and SARS-CoV-2 variants. Stated treatment: 19 received Ad26.COV2.S at low or high dose, single or two shots; roughly 5 received placebo; per-sample allocation not given. All samples were drawn on day 63, counting from the first vaccine or placebo injection. The method was immunoSEQ multiplex PCR; TCRdb's version includes in-frame clones alone and lacks a portion of them. The sample consists of around 300,000 clones, approximately 86% of them appearing once. This material consisted of peripheral blood, taken in a trial of Ad26.COV2.S vaccine versus placebo. These receptors were taken from a person aged 18-60 years who received the Ad26.COV2.S COVID-19 vaccine or a placebo.

The rearrangement uses TRBV25-1 and TRBJ2-5, with D maybe TRBD1 (5 bases). The CDR3 has 15 residues. Germline CDR1 is MGHDK and CDR2 is SYGVNS. The V end lost 3 bases, the J end lost 0 bases, and 11 bases lay between the germline ends. The CDR3 protein is CASSDAGSYQETQYF. The DNA of the CDR3 is TGTGCCAGCAGTGATGCAGGGTCCTACCAAGAGACCCAGTACTTC.

The rearrangement joins TRBV5-1 to TRBJ1-2; 8 nucleotides agree with TRBD1. Germline trimming cut 4 bases from V and 6 bases from J; bases unmatched to any gene: 11. CDR1 SGHRS and CDR2 YFSETQ come from the germline V gene. The CDR3 extends over 15 amino acids. CDR3 loop: CASSRTGTSGDGYTF. CDR3 coding DNA: TGCGCCAGCAGCCGGACAGGGACCTCCGGGGATGGCTACACCTTC.

In DNA form, the CDR3 reads TGTGCCAGCAGTTTAATGGGACTAGCGGGAGGGCCTGGCACCGGGGAGCTGTTTTTT. Its protein is CASSLMGLAGGPGTGELFF. V gene TRBV27 combines with J gene TRBJ2-2, with 16 bases fitting TRBD2. Trimming removed 2 bases from V and 4 bases from J; junction bases left unmatched: 7. The CDR3 totals 19 residues. From germline, CDR1 is MNHEY and CDR2 SMNVEV (reference sequence).

This sequence joins TRBV2 and TRBJ2-5, with TRBD2 identical over 7 bases. This CDR3 is built from 15 residues. Per the germline V gene, CDR1 is SNHLY and CDR2 is FYNNEI. The J segment lost 1 base and the V segment lost 4 bases, leaving 6 bases of the junction unmatched. The CDR3 protein is CASSVQRGFQETQYF. The CDR3 nucleotides are TGTGCCAGCAGTGTCCAGCGGGGCTTCCAAGAGACCCAGTACTTC.

This clone was detected only once. This chain connects TRBV6-2 or TRBV6-3 to TRBJ1-1; D is uncertain. CDR1 and CDR2 (germline): MNHEY, SVGEGT. CDR3 length: 15 amino acids. V lost 0 bases to trimming and J lost 4 bases, with 12 bases between them. The CDR3 here is CASSYSPPAFTEAFF. Written as DNA, the CDR3 is TGTGCCAGCAGTTACTCGCCGCCAGCATTCACTGAAGCTTTCTTT.

The genes are TRBV6-6 and TRBJ1-4; 8 bases line up with TRBD1. This CDR3 has 16 amino acids. The germline V gene encodes CDR1 MNHNY and CDR2 SVGAGI (reference sequence). Trimming cost V 2 bases and J 6 bases; bases outside gene matches: 8. The CDR3 DNA reads TGTGCCAGCAGTTACCCAGGGGGCAAGGGAGATGAAAAACTGTTTTTT. This translates into CASSYPGGKGDEKLFF.

The rearrangement uses TRBV4-2 and TRBJ1-1, with D unresolved. The CDR3 length is 16 residues. V was clipped by 0 bases and J by 2 bases, with 13 bases between them. Germline CDR1 and CDR2: LGHNA and YNFKEQ. This CDR3 is CASSQDSGRPNTEAFF. The DNA for the CDR3 is TGTGCCAGCAGCCAAGATAGCGGCAGGCCCAACACTGAAGCTTTCTTT.

The chain employs TRBV5-6 and TRBJ2-7, with a tentative D call TRBD2 (6 bases). Germline V gives CDR1 SGHDT, CDR2 YYEEEE. The CDR3 length is 14 residues. V was clipped by 5 bases and J by 3 bases, with 15 bases between them. The CDR3 bases are TGTGCCAGCAGGCTCGGGGGAAGGAACTACGAGCAGTACTTC. It is translated as CASRLGGRNYEQYF. Using reference TRBV5-6 and TRBJ2-7 for the parts outside the CDR3, the full variable domain is DAGVTQSPTHLIKTRGQQVTLRCSPKSGHDTVSWYQQALGQGPQFIFQYYEEEERQRGNFPDRFSGHQFPNYSSELNVNALLLGDSALYLCASRLGGRNYEQYFGPGTRLTVT.

The chain is built from TRBV7-9 and TRBJ1-4; D is perhaps TRBD1 (6 bases). The CDR3 runs 14 residues. The germline V gene has CDR1 SEHNR and CDR2 FQNEAQ (reference sequence). V was shortened by 4 bases and J by 6 bases, with 12 bases between the two germline ends. The CDR3 loop is CASSSGTPYEKLFF. CDR3 DNA: TGTGCCAGCAGCTCCGGGACACCATATGAAAAACTGTTTTTT.

Note on this clone: The junction shows a germline mismatch at one end, possibly a read error. This sample also contains other DNA sequences that code for the same CDR3. This CDR3 reads CASSGTGGNQPQHF. The CDR3 DNA sequence: TGTGCCAGTAGTGGGACAGGGGGCAACCAGCCCCAGCATTTT. The J gene is TRBJ1-5, the V gene TRBV19; 12 bases match TRBD1. CDR3 size: 14 residues. CDR1 and CDR2 (germline): LNHDA, SQIVND (reference sequence).

The V gene is TRBV25-1, the J gene TRBJ1-4; D is unresolved. V lost 10 bases and J lost 0, with 15 bases in between. The CDR3 contains 15 residues. In germline, CDR1 is MGHDK, CDR2 SYGVNS. In nucleotides, the CDR3 is TGTGCCACTCCGACTGGCGATGCAACTAATGAAAAACTGTTTTTT. This codes for CATPTGDATNEKLFF.

In DNA, the CDR3 is TGTGCCGCCTCGACAGGGAGTCTTGGCTACACCTTC. Translation: CAASTGSLGYTF. The chain recombines TRBV28 with TRBJ1-2, with 7 positions matching TRBD1. V lost 11 bases to trimming and J lost 7 bases; unmatched junction nucleotides: 10. CDR1 MDHEN and CDR2 SYDVKM come from the germline V gene. The CDR3 loop spans 12 amino acids.

The rearrangement uses TRBV18 and TRBJ1-2; 7 nucleotides align to TRBD1. The CDR3 totals 16 residues. The germline gives CDR1 KGHSH, CDR2 LQKENI. V shed 5 bases and J 0 bases; nucleotides not matched to a gene: 9. Here the CDR3 reads CASSSNSGTANYGYTF. The CDR3 DNA sequence: TGTGCCAGCTCATCCAACTCCGGGACAGCTAACTATGGCTACACCTTC.

This chain uses TRBV16 with TRBJ1-5; the match to TRBD1 covers 7 bases. Germline V CDR1 and CDR2: KGHSY, FQNENV. V dropped 4 bases and J dropped 6; count of bases not matched to a gene: 12. The CDR3 sequence is 16 residues long. The CDR3 spells CASSPATGTERQPQHF. CDR3 DNA sequence: TGTGCCAGCAGCCCCGCGACAGGGACTGAGCGTCAGCCCCAGCATTTT. Looking up the rest from reference TRBV16 and TRBJ1-5 gives the full variable domain: GEEVAQTPKHLVRGEGQKAKLYCAPIKGHSYVFWYQQVLKNEFKFLISFQNENVFDETGMPKERFSAKCLPNSPCSLEIQATKLEDSAVYFCASSPATGTERQPQHFGDGTRLSIL.

The rearrangement joins TRBV29-1 to TRBJ2-7, with D unclear. V lost 6 bases and J 6 bases, leaving 12 bases between the germline ends. CDR3 length equals 11 residues. Germline loops: CDR1 SQVTM, CDR2 ANQGSEA. This chain's CDR3 is CSVVAWGEQYF. CDR3 in DNA: TGCAGCGTCGTTGCATGGGGCGAGCAGTACTTC.

CDR3 sequence: CSVFWGDTQYF. The CDR3 bases are TGCAGCGTTTTCTGGGGAGATACGCAGTATTTT. This chain uses TRBV29-1 with TRBJ2-3; D ambiguous. Germline CDR1 reads SQVTM; CDR2 reads ANQGSEA. This CDR3 has 11 amino acids. Between the trimmed V and J ends, which lost 5 bases and 5 bases, there was a span of 8 bases.

V and J are TRBV7-8 and TRBJ1-2, with D tentatively TRBD1 (5 bases). Germline CDR1 is SGHVS and CDR2 is FQNEAQ. This CDR3 has 16 residues. V was cut by 3 bases and J by 3 bases, with 17 bases left in between. This CDR3 is CASSLGRRGGDYGYTF. As DNA, the CDR3 is TGTGCCAGCAGCTTGGGGCGTCGGGGAGGCGACTATGGCTACACCTTC.

The chain has TRBV5-1 and TRBJ1-2; TRBD1 agrees at 7 bases. After removal of 2 bases from V and 3 bases from J, the junction contained 4 bases not matched to a gene. This CDR3 region has 14 residues. The germline CDR1 and CDR2 sequences are SGHRS and YFSETQ. The CDR3 nucleotides are TGCGCCAGCAGCTTTGAGACAGGGTACTATGGCTACACCTTC. Translating it yields CASSFETGYYGYTF.

The chain has TRBV9 and TRBJ2-7, with 7 bases that match TRBD1. The CDR3 sequence is 14 residues long. CDR1 and CDR2 (germline): SGDLS, YYNGEE. The V gene end was trimmed by 4 bases and the J gene end by 3 bases; junction bases not matched to a gene: 7. The CDR3 DNA reads TGTGCCAGCAGCTCACAGGGGTTAGGCTACGAGCAGTACTTC. Its translation: CASSSQGLGYEQYF.

The chain carries TRBV19 and TRBJ2-7, with a weak D call TRBD1 (6 bases). Germline V lookup: CDR1 LNHDA, CDR2 SQIVND (reference sequence). The CDR3 covers 15 residues. V was shortened by 5 bases and J by 0 bases, with 14 bases between the two germline ends. CDR3 coding DNA: TGTGCCAGTAGTCATTCAGGACAGAGCTCCTACGAGCAGTACTTC. Translation: CASSHSGQSSYEQYF.

This sequence joins TRBV7-2 and TRBJ2-3; D is possibly TRBD2 (6 bases). The CDR3 spans 16 residues. Trimming pared 2 bases from V and 1 base from J, leaving 13 bases between. Germline loops: CDR1 SGHTA, CDR2 FQGNSA. Here the CDR3 reads CASSLSGPGGTDTQYF. The CDR3 DNA sequence: TGTGCCAGCAGCTTATCCGGTCCGGGGGGCACAGATACGCAGTATTTT.

The chain employs TRBV6-2 or TRBV6-3 and TRBJ2-3; D unresolved. V dropped 4 bases and J dropped 3 bases, with 5 bases sitting between them. CDR1 and CDR2 (germline): MNHEY, SVGEGT. The CDR3 extends over 12 amino acids. In DNA, the CDR3 is TGTGCCAGCAGTTTACTAACAGATACGCAGTATTTT. It encodes CASSLLTDTQYF.

CDR3 nucleotides: TGTGCCAGCAGTCCCCCGGGGGGGACCGATCAGCCCCAGCATTTT. Translating it yields CASSPPGGTDQPQHF. V is TRBV27 and J is TRBJ1-5; D is possibly TRBD1 (5 bases). The CDR3 extends over 15 amino acids. Germline V gene data show CDR1 as MNHEY and CDR2 as SMNVEV (reference sequence). The V end was cut by 5 bases, the J end by 5 bases, with 16 bases between.

The chain employs TRBV9 and TRBJ2-5; D call uncertain. CDR1 SGDLS and CDR2 YYNGEE come from the germline V gene. The germline V and J ends were trimmed by 0 bases and 3 bases, with 12 bases remaining between them. The CDR3 runs to 15 residues. This chain's CDR3 is CASSVDRGNEETQYF. CDR3 bases: TGTGCCAGCAGCGTAGACCGTGGAAACGAAGAGACCCAGTACTTC.

This clone was seen once. V is TRBV28 and J is TRBJ2-2; D unresolved. V lost 5 bases, J lost 7 bases, and 14 bases lay in between. CDR3 length: 14 amino acids. The germline V gene encodes CDR1 MDHEN and CDR2 SYDVKM. Written as DNA, the CDR3 is TGTGCCAGCAGTCTTCAAAAGGATGGCGGGGAGCTGTTTTTT. This sequence encodes CASSLQKDGGELFF.

The genes are TRBV19 and TRBJ1-6; D is perhaps TRBD1 (5 bases). Trimming shortened V by 1 base and J by 10 bases, and 14 bases separated the two germline ends. This CDR3 has 15 amino acids. Per germline, CDR1 LNHDA and CDR2 SQIVND (reference sequence). CDR3 DNA: TGTGCCAGTAGTATAGTAGGGGTGAGGCTATCACCCCTCCACTTT. Translated: CASSIVGVRLSPLHF.

This chain connects TRBV7-2 to TRBJ2-3; TRBD2 might be the D (6 bases). From germline, CDR1 is SGHTA and CDR2 FQGNSA. The CDR3 runs 16 residues. The V gene lost 6 bases and the J gene lost 5 bases, with 21 bases spanning the gap. CDR3 DNA: TGTGCCAGCAGACCCGGGAGCGGATGGACGGGAGATACGCAGTATTTT. This gives the protein CASRPGSGWTGDTQYF.

The chain joins TRBV7-9 to TRBJ2-7; TRBD1 matches at 12 bases. The CDR3 has 15 amino acids. V trimming: 5 bases; J trimming: 5 bases; junction bases outside the gene matches: 7. From germline, CDR1 is SEHNR and CDR2 FQNEAQ (reference sequence). CDR3: CASSPPGQGANEQYF. In nucleotides, the CDR3 is TGTGCCAGCAGCCCTCCGGGACAGGGGGCCAACGAGCAGTACTTC.

V gene TRBV11-3 combines with J gene TRBJ2-1, with a possible D match to TRBD2 (6 bases). The germline gives CDR1 SGHNT, CDR2 YENEEA. V was shortened by 5 bases and J by 2 bases, with 13 bases between the two germline ends. This CDR3 spans 15 amino acids. CDR3 region: CASSPSPGAYNEQFF. In nucleotides, the CDR3 is TGTGCCAGCAGCCCCTCCCCGGGGGCCTACAATGAGCAGTTCTTC. Variable domain in full (rest from reference TRBV11-3 and TRBJ2-1): EAGVVQSPRYKIIEKKQPVAFWCNPISGHNTLYWYLQNLGQGPELLIRYENEEAVDDSQLPKDRFSAERLKGVDSTLKIQPAELGDSAVYLCASSPSPGAYNEQFFGPGTRLTVL.

The chain recombines TRBV29-1 with TRBJ2-1; TRBD1 might be the D (6 bases). There are 12 residues in the CDR3. Trimming removed 4 bases from V and 3 bases from J, with 7 bases in between. In germline, CDR1 is SQVTM, CDR2 ANQGSEA. The CDR3 protein is CSVGTDYNEQFF. The CDR3 region has the DNA TGCAGCGTTGGGACAGACTACAATGAGCAGTTCTTC.

The chain carries TRBV27 and TRBJ1-5; D is possibly TRBD1 (6 bases). Germline V gives CDR1 MNHEY, CDR2 SMNVEV (reference sequence). V was clipped by 5 bases and J by 4 bases, with 15 bases between them. The CDR3 is 15 amino acids. In DNA form, the CDR3 reads TGTGCCAGCAGTACTTCCCGGGACAAGAATCAGCCCCAGCATTTT. It yields the protein CASSTSRDKNQPQHF.

V usage is TRBV5-5 and J usage is TRBJ1-1; a weak D match, TRBD1 (6 bases). CDR3 length: 15 residues. The germline gives CDR1 SGHKS, CDR2 YYEKEE (reference sequence). V lost 3 bases to trimming and J lost 1 base, with 13 bases between them. CDR3 residues: CASSYQTGRNTEAFF. Written as DNA, the CDR3 is TGTGCCAGCAGCTACCAGACAGGAAGGAACACTGAAGCTTTCTTT. The full variable domain, in which reference TRBV5-5 and TRBJ1-1 provide the parts outside the CDR3, is DAGVTQSPTHLIKTRGQQVTLRCSPISGHKSVSWYQQVLGQGPQFIFQYYEKEERGRGNFPDRFSARQFPNYSSELNVNALLLGDSALYLCASSYQTGRNTEAFFGQGTRLTVV.